One and the same sample provided the 8 T cell receptor beta chains below, sequenced in a study of post-analysis software for immune sequencing data. Regarding the study as a whole: Roughly five TRBV segments were significantly more frequent in patients than in controls. TRBV5-6, TRBV5-1 and TRBV20-1 were among these segments.

Sequencing libraries made from TCR beta cDNA carried unique molecular identifiers. One entry per CDR3 protein results from TCRdb running MiXCR on the PCR reads. Among about 770,000 distinct CDR3 sequences listed, about half were seen once. These TCRs' antigens remain unknown. Sequencing used blood. The receptors were gathered from a girl aged 10 to 17 with multiple sclerosis.

The chain recombines TRBV7-6 with TRBJ1-2; possible D gene TRBD1, 5 bases. CDR1 SGHVS and CDR2 FNYEAQ come from the germline V gene. The CDR3 has 15 residues. V was shortened by 2 bases and J by 8 bases, with 18 bases between the two germline ends. The CDR3 nucleotides read TGTGCCAGCAGCTTAATGGTCGGCTCTAAGGGGGGCTACACCTTC. Amino acids: CASSLMVGSKGGYTF.

This clonotype was seen only once. The chain couples TRBV2 to TRBJ2-7; D ambiguous. V lost 7 bases, J lost 3 bases, and 7 bases lay in between. Germline lookup yields CDR1 SNHLY and CDR2 FYNNEI. This CDR3 spans 11 amino acids. CDR3 residues: CASKGFYEQYF. Here the CDR3 DNA reads TGTGCCAGCAAGGGTTTCTACGAGCAGTACTTC. Full variable domain (missing parts from reference TRBV2 and TRBJ2-7): EPEVTQTPSHQVTQMGQEVILRCVPISNHLYFYWYRQILGQKVEFLVSFYNNEISEKSEIFDDQFSVERPDGSNFTLKIRSTKLEDSAMYFCASKGFYEQYFGPGTRLTVT.

This clonotype was observed a few times. The chain recombines TRBV20-1 with TRBJ1-2, with D perhaps TRBD1 (6 bases). CDR1 and CDR2 from the germline V gene are DFQATT and SNEGSKA (reference sequence). The CDR3 spans 13 residues. Trimming left V 2 bases short and J 2 bases short, with 9 bases between. The CDR3 coding sequence is TGCAGTGCTAGAAACAGGGCCAACTATGGCTACACCTTC. Translating gives CSARNRANYGYTF.

The chain employs TRBV12-3 or TRBV12-4 and TRBJ2-1; TRBD1 matches at 7 bases. This CDR3 region has 14 residues. Trimming removed 4 bases from V and 8 bases from J; junction bases left unmatched: 8. CDR3 residues: CASSSADRVHEQFF. The CDR3, as DNA: TGTGCCAGCAGTTCCGCCGACAGGGTCCATGAGCAGTTCTTC.

V usage is TRBV15 and J usage is TRBJ2-7; D may correspond to TRBD1 or TRBD2 (6 bases each). Germline V gene lookup returns CDR1 LNHNV and CDR2 YYDKDF (reference sequence). CDR3 length equals 16 residues. Between the trimmed V and J ends, which lost 3 bases and 0 bases, there was a span of 15 bases. The DNA for the CDR3 is TGTGCCACCAGCAGTCCCCCGGGGGCCCTCTCCTACGAGCAGTACTTC. Its protein is CATSSPPGALSYEQYF. The variable domain in full, with the rest retrieved from reference TRBV15 and TRBJ2-7, is DAMVIQNPRYQVTQFGKPVTLSCSQTLNHNVMYWYQQKSSQAPKLLFHYYDKDFNNEADTPDNFQSRRPNTSFCFLDIRSPGLGDTAMYLCATSSPPGALSYEQYFGPGTRLTVT.

This clonotype was observed a few times. This rearrangement joins TRBV10-1 to TRBJ2-1; tentative D call: TRBD2 (5 bases). This CDR3 is built from 14 residues. Per the germline V gene, CDR1 is WNHNN and CDR2 is SYGVQD (reference sequence). Trimming shortened V by 0 bases and J by 9 bases, and 12 bases separated the two germline ends. CDR3 DNA: TGCGCCAGCAGTGAGTCGTTAGCCCGGGGTGAGCAGTTCTTC. Translating gives CASSESLARGEQFF.

This clonotype has just a few counts. This rearrangement joins TRBV12-3 or TRBV12-4 to TRBJ2-1, with 13 bases that match TRBD2. The CDR3 extends over 15 amino acids. V lost 5 bases, J lost 8 bases, and 6 bases stayed unmatched. The CDR3 nucleotides read TGTGCCAGCAGTCGTACTAGCGGGAGGGGTGATGAGCAGTTCTTC. This translates into CASSRTSGRGDEQFF.

Only one count was recorded for this clonotype. The chain uses TRBV3-1 and TRBJ1-2; tentative D call: TRBD1 (6 bases). V was pared by 3 bases and J by 8 bases, with 13 bases between. The germline V gene has CDR1 LGHDT and CDR2 YNNKEL (reference sequence). This CDR3 region has 13 residues. CDR3 sequence: CASSQTGQRGYTF. CDR3 sequence (DNA): TGTGCCAGCAGCCAGACAGGCCAACGGGGCTACACCTTC.